The 9 T cell receptor beta chains below all came from one sample that was sequenced in a study of blood T cell repertoires in COVID-19 (dated by TCRdb to about 2020). The protocol used for the library was the immunoSEQ multiplex PCR assay. Imported from immuneACCESS, the table was reduced by TCRdb to in-frame sequences with V and J called. These copies leave out some clones; in studies compared against another copy, an unresolved V gene accounts for under half, and the cause of the remainder is not known. The table for this sample lists 80,000 to 100,000 clones; roughly 80% of them were counted only once. The biggest ten clones account for about 4.1% of the sample. The sequenced sample consisted of peripheral blood. These receptors were collected from a man aged 60 to 75 with acute or convalescent COVID-19.

This chain connects TRBV10-3 to TRBJ2-5; D gene ambiguous. Germline CDR1 and CDR2: ENHRY and SYGVKD. This CDR3 comprises 13 residues. Trimming took 2 bases from V and 4 from J, leaving 8 bases between them. This CDR3 is CAISEEIGETQYF. The DNA for the CDR3 is TGTGCCATCAGTGAGGAGATTGGAGAGACCCAGTACTTC.

The chain recombines TRBV5-1 with TRBJ1-6, with D hard to call. The V gene's germline CDR1 is SGHRS and CDR2 YFSETQ. There are 15 residues in the CDR3. V was clipped by 0 bases and J by 5 bases, with 9 bases between them. The CDR3 protein is CASSLVAADNSPLHF. The CDR3 DNA reads TGCGCCAGCAGCTTGGTGGCGGCTGATAATTCACCCCTCCACTTT.

This chain joins TRBV5-1 and TRBJ2-5; no firm D call. V shed 0 bases and J shed 2 bases, with 8 bases lying between them. Germline CDR1 is SGHRS and CDR2 is YFSETQ. This CDR3 is built from 14 residues. The CDR3 nucleotides are TGCGCCAGCAGCTTGGTCTCAGAACAAGAGACCCAGTACTTC. This sequence encodes CASSLVSEQETQYF.

The sample holds a few counts of this clone. The junction and the germline gene differ at one end; a read error may be behind it. This chain uses TRBV15 with TRBJ2-5; weak D call: TRBD1 (6 bases). This CDR3 has 12 residues. Germline V gene data show CDR1 as LNHNV and CDR2 as YYDKDF (reference sequence). The CDR3 reads CATSRDRGHMHF. CDR3 sequence (DNA): TGTGCCACCAGCAGAGATCGGGGACATATGCACTTC.

V and J are TRBV19 and TRBJ1-1; the D gene is possibly TRBD1 (6 bases). The germline V gene has CDR1 LNHDA and CDR2 SQIVND (reference sequence). V was shortened by 6 bases and J by 4 bases, with 9 bases between the two germline ends. The CDR3 has 12 residues. As DNA, the CDR3 is TGTGCCAGTAGAAGAGGGGGCACTGAAGCTTTCTTT. Translating gives CASRRGGTEAFF.

The V and J genes are TRBV27 and TRBJ1-3; D call uncertain. Germline assignment: CDR1 MNHEY and CDR2 SMNVEV (reference sequence). The CDR3 totals 14 residues. V lost 5 bases and J lost 0, with 8 bases in between. The CDR3 region has the DNA TGTGCCAGCAGTCAGCGGGGCTCTGGAAACACCATATATTTT. As protein: CASSQRGSGNTIYF.

The chain couples TRBV12-3 or TRBV12-4 to TRBJ2-4, with TRBD2 identical over 7 bases. J lost 7 bases, V lost 3 bases, and 0 bases had no gene match. The CDR3 sequence is 12 residues long. The CDR3 DNA reads TGTGCCAGCAGTTTGGGGGGGAACATTCAGTACTTC. Translation: CASSLGGNIQYF.

This chain joins TRBV3-1 (or the pseudogene TRBV3-2) and TRBJ2-1; 7 bases fit TRBD1. V trimming: 3 bases; J trimming: 4 bases; junction bases outside the gene matches: 6. Per germline, CDR1 LGHDT and CDR2 YNNKEL (reference sequence). This CDR3 spans 15 amino acids. The CDR3 nucleotides are TGTGCCAGCAGCCACCGGGACAGATCATACAATGAGCAGTTCTTC. This sequence encodes CASSHRDRSYNEQFF.

The genes are TRBV6-6 and TRBJ2-6; 7 positions match TRBD2. Looked up from germline, CDR1 is MNHNY and CDR2 is SVGAGI (reference sequence). This CDR3 comprises 15 residues. The trim removed 6 bases at V and 2 bases at J, leaving 4 bases unmatched. CDR3 amino acids: CASSNGGAGANVLTF. CDR3 nucleotides: TGTGCCAGCAGCAATGGGGGGGCTGGGGCCAACGTCCTGACTTTC.